This T cell receptor beta chain was captured in a study of blood T cell repertoires in COVID-19. In the study overall: Sites in the United States, Italy and Spain provided acute and convalescent COVID-19 samples. PBMCs, B-cell-depleted T cells, or T cells were the source of the cDNA or gDNA that made up the material.

Original analysis: Amplification of reference gene primers was used by the study to estimate nucleated cell counts. TCRdb's copy holds only in-frame clones and misses some; the assay was immunoSEQ multiplex PCR. D and trimming come from the DNA, and the V and J calls and clone size come from that table. The sample has roughly 260,000 clones; 70% to 90% are singletons. The CDR3 totals 14 residues. Germline V CDR1 and CDR2: MNHEY, SMNVEV (reference sequence). The germline V and J ends were trimmed by 2 bases and 1 base, with 6 bases remaining between them. Remarks on this clone: In the same sample, other DNA sequences code for this CDR3.

This receptor was obtained from a woman aged 40-49 years with acute or convalescent COVID-19. The chain uses TRBV27 and TRBJ1-5; tentatively, D is TRBD1 (6 bases). The sample was peripheral blood. As DNA, the CDR3 is TGTGCCAGCAGTTTAGGACAGAGCAATCAGCCCCAGCATTTT. Translated, it gives CASSLGQSNQPQHF.